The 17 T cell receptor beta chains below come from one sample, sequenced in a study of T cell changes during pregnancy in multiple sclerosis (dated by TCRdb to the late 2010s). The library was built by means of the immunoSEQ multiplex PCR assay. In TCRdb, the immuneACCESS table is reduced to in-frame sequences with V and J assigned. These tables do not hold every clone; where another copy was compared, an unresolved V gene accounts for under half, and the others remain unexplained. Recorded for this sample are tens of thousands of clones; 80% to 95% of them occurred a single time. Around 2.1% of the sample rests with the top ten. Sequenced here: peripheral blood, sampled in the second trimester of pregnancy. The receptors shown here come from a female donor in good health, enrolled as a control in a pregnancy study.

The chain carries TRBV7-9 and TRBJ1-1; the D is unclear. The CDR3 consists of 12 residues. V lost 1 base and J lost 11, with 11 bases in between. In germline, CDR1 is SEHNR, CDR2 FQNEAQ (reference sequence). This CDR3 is CASSLDNRGAFF. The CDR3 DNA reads TGTGCCAGCAGCTTAGACAACCGCGGGGCTTTCTTT.

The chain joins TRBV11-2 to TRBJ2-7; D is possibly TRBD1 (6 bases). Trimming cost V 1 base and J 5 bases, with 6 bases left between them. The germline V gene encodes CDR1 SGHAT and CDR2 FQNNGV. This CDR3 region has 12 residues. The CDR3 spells CASSLGGHEQYF. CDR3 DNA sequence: TGTGCCAGCAGCTTAGGGGGGCACGAGCAGTACTTC. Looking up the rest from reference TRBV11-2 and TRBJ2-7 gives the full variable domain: EAGVAQSPRYKIIEKRQSVAFWCNPISGHATLYWYQQILGQGPKLLIQFQNNGVVDDSQLPKDRFSAERLKGVDSTLKIQPAKLEDSAVYLCASSLGGHEQYFGPGTRLTVT.

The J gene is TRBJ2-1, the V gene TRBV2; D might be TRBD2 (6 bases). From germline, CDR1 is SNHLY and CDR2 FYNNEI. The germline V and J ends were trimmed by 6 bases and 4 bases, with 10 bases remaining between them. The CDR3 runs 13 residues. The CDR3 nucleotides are TGTGCCAGCAGGCTAGCGCTATACAATGAGCAGTTCTTC. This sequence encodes CASRLALYNEQFF.

This chain's CDR3 is CASSFNSPEAFF. DNA for the CDR3: TGTGCCAGCAGCTTCAATAGCCCTGAAGCTTTCTTT. The J gene is TRBJ1-1, the V gene TRBV7-2, with no clear D. V was clipped by 3 bases and J by 6 bases, with 8 bases between them. In germline, CDR1 is SGHTA, CDR2 FQGNSA. The CDR3 loop spans 12 amino acids.

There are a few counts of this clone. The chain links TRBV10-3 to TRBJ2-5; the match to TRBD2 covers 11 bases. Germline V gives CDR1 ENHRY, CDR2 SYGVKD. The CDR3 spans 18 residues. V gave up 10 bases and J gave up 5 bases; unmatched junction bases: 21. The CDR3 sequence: CATLAPGTSGGGRETQYF. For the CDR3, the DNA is TGTGCCACCCTAGCTCCGGGGACTAGCGGAGGAGGTAGGGAGACCCAGTACTTC.

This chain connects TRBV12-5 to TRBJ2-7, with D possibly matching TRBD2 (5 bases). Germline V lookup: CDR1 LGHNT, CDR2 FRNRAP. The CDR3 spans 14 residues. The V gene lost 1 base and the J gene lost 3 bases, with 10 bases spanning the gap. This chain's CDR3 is CASGLGTGYYEQYF. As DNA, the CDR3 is TGTGCTAGTGGTTTGGGCACGGGATACTACGAGCAGTACTTC.

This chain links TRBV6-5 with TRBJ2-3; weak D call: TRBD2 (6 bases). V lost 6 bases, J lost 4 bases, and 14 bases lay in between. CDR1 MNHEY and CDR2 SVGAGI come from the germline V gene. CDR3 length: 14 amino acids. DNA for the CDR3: TGTGCCAGCAGCCTCTCTAGCGCTCCAGATACGCAGTATTTT. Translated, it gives CASSLSSAPDTQYF.

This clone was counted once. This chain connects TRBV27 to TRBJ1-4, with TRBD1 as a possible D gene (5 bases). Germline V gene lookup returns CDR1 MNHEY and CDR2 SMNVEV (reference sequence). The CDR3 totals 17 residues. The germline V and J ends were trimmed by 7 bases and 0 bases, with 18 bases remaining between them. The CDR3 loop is CASTIPRAVATNEKLFF. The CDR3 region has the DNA TGTGCCAGCACCATACCCAGGGCAGTTGCAACTAATGAAAAACTGTTTTTT.

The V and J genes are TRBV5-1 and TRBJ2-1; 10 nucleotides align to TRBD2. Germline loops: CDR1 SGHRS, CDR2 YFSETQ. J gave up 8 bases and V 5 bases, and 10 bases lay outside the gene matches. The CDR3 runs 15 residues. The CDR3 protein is CASRRGPSGSYEQFF. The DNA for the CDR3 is TGCGCCAGCAGACGGGGGCCTAGCGGGAGCTATGAGCAGTTCTTC.

The CDR3 nucleotides read TGTGCCAGCAGCTTGGTAGGGGCCCCAGAGACCCAGTACTTC. Translated: CASSLVGAPETQYF. The V call is TRBV5-4, the J call TRBJ2-5, with a possible D match to TRBD1 (5 bases). From germline, CDR1 is SGHNT and CDR2 YYREEE (reference sequence). The CDR3 runs 14 residues. V shed 0 bases and J shed 4 bases, with 10 bases lying between them. The full variable domain, with the rest looked up from reference TRBV5-4 and TRBJ2-5, is ETGVTQSPTHLIKTRGQQVTLRCSSQSGHNTVSWYQQALGQGPQFIFQYYREEENGRGNFPPRFSGLQFPNYSSELNVNALELDDSALYLCASSLVGAPETQYFGPGTRLLVL.

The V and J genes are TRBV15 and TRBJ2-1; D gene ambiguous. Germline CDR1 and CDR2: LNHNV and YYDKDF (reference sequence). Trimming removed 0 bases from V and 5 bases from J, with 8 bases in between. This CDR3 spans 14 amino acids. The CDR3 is CATSRDGGDNEQFF. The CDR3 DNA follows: TGTGCCACCAGCAGAGATGGCGGAGACAATGAGCAGTTCTTC.

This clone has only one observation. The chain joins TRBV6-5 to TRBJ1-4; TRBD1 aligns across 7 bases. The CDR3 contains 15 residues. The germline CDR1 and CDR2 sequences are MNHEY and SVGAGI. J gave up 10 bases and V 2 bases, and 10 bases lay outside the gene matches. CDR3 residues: CASSYNEGAGGKLFF. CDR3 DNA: TGTGCCAGCAGTTACAACGAGGGGGCTGGGGGAAAACTGTTTTTT.

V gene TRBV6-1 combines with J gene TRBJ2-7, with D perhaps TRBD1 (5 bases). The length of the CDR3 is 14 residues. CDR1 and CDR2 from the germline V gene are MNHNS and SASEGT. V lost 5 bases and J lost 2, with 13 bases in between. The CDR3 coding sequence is TGTGCCAGCAGTCTCCAGGGTCCCCCCTACGAGCAGTACTTC. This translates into CASSLQGPPYEQYF.

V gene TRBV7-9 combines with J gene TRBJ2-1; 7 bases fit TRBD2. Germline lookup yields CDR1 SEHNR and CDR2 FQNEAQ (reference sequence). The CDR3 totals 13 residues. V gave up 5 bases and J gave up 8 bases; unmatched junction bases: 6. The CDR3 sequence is CASSRLGGDEQFF. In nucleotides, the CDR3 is TGTGCCAGCAGCCGCCTTGGGGGGGATGAGCAGTTCTTC.

CDR3 in amino acids: CASSAHNGGAWKQFF. CDR3 nucleotide sequence: TGTGCCAGCAGTGCCCATAACGGGGGGGCTTGGAAGCAGTTCTTC. The rearrangement joins TRBV6-5 to TRBJ2-1; 8 nucleotides line up with TRBD2. V lost 5 bases and J lost 11; bases outside the gene matches: 14. The CDR3 extends over 15 amino acids. Germline-derived CDR1 and CDR2 are MNHEY and SVGAGI.

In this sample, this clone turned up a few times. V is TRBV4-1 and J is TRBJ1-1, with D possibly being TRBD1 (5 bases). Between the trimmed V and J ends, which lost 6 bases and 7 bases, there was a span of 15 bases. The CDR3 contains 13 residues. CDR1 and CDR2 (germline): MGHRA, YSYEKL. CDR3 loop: CASSPGSPIEAFF. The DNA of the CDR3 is TGCGCCAGCAGTCCAGGGTCCCCAATTGAAGCTTTCTTT.

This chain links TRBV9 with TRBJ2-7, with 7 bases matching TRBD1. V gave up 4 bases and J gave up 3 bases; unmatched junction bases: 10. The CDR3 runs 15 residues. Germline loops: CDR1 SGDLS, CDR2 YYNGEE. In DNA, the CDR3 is TGTGCCAGCAGCACCGAGGGGGCACGGTTCTACGAGCAGTACTTC. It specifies CASSTEGARFYEQYF.